This is a list of T cell receptor beta chains from one sample in a study of tumor-infiltrating lymphocytes in primary liver carcinoma. TCRdb ran MiXCR on the multiplex PCR reads and lists one entry per CDR3 protein. The sample has 80,000 to 100,000 distinct CDR3 sequences; about 70% are singletons. The sequencing input was tumor-adjacent normal liver tissue. The receptors were gathered from a man aged 35-49 years with primary liver carcinoma and hepatitis B virus infection. The CDR3 runs from the conserved cysteine through the conserved F or W. Each record gives: clone size, V gene, J gene, CDR3 protein. Clone size is shown for a subset of rows, as once, few, many or a class of expanded clone.

>.|TRBV29-1|.
CSVRGEINQPQYF
>.|TRBV6-1|TRBJ2-3
CASTPLDRGEATQYF
>.|TRBV11-1|TRBJ2-5
CASSPPPEVRNDFQDTQYF
>.|TRBV11-2|TRBJ2-7
CASSFVLAGKHEQYF
>.|TRBV9|TRBJ2-3
CASSSGWTGAADTQYF
>many|TRBV28|TRBJ2-7
CASAPGAYEQYF
>medium-sized|TRBV11-2|TRBJ2-7
CASSSRDSHYEQYF
>.|TRBV24-1|TRBJ2-5
CATSPGPYQETQYF
>many|TRBV4-1|TRBJ2-1
CASSPQPGTRGFDEQFF
>many|TRBV7-8|TRBJ2-2
CASSYSGNTGELFF
>few|TRBV24-1|TRBJ2-1
CATSDTTSGGPYNEQFF
>.|TRBV11-2|TRBJ2-3
CVSSLEVGGQGTRYF
>.|TRBV29-1|TRBJ2-2
CSVGQGEMFF
>many|TRBV29-1|TRBJ1-1
CSVEGTVEAFF
>.|TRBV4-1|TRBJ2-7
CASSQDPTSGGAYEQYF
>once|TRBV11-2|TRBJ2-2
CAKGQGNTGELFF
>.|TRBV11-3|TRBJ2-2
CASSLRAGVGTWELFF
>many|TRBV6-1|TRBJ1-2
CASSDWGLANYGYTF
>.|TRBV7-9|TRBJ1-2
CASNSGGAQGGGYTF
>.|TRBV6-2/TRBV6-3|TRBJ1-2
CATKEGQGTTNYGYTF
>.|TRBV24-1|TRBJ2-4
CTIRLEKNIQYF
>.|TRBV29-1|TRBJ2-1
CSADLDRGNEQFF
>.|TRBV11-2|TRBJ2-1
CASSLVRYNERSF
>once|TRBV5-4|TRBJ1-1
CASSFVGNTGAFF
>.|TRBV6-6|TRBJ2-2
CAISQGLAGETGELFF
>.|TRBV15|TRBJ2-7
CATSRRDLSEQYF
>.|TRBV10-2|TRBJ2-7
CASSESRYGSDGYEQYF
>many|TRBV6-1|TRBJ2-4
CASSGTAKNIQYF
>once|TRBV10-3|TRBJ2-5
CVIKGQGPRETQYF
>.|TRBV11-2|TRBJ2-5
CAGSFSPGSGHETQYF
>many|TRBV5-4|TRBJ1-4
CASSLESEGKLFF